This T cell receptor beta chain appears in the sequencing data of a study of blood T cell repertoires in COVID-19. Across the whole study: Some COVID-19 samples were acute and others convalescent; all came from the United States, Italy and Spain.

In terms of age and location, participants ranged from roughly 18 to 89 years and lived in under 30 US areas. Source study methods: For nucleated cells, counts were estimated from reference gene primer amplification. TCRdb keeps only in-frame clones here, not all; method: immunoSEQ multiplex PCR. Clone size and the V and J calls come from that table; the DNA yielded D and trimming. The data contain about 210,000 clones, more than 80% of them singletons. The germline V gene has CDR1 LGHDT and CDR2 YNNKEL (reference sequence). V was pared by 1 base and J by 9 bases, with 16 bases between. CDR3 length equals 16 residues.

The specimen was PBMCs or T cells enriched from blood (not recorded which). The source is a woman aged 18-35 years who had recovered from COVID-19. The J gene is TRBJ1-6, the V gene TRBV3-1 (or the pseudogene TRBV3-2); unclear D gene. CDR3 loop: CASSQGAGAGSSPLHF. The CDR3 DNA reads TGTGCCAGCAGCCAAGGGGCGGGCGCGGGGAGTTCACCCCTCCACTTT.